This TCR beta chain was sequenced during a study of OX40 agonist ivuxolimab in advanced cancers. For the study at large: Earlier treatment with anti-PD-1, anti-PD-L1 or anti-CTLA-4 was permitted, and approximately 38% had received some.

Study-level points and caveats: Expanded peripheral T cell antigen specificity was not determined. Relative to CD4+, CD8+ T cells held more expanded clones on average.

By its share, this clone is medium-sized. Its target is not known. Clones were sequenced by immunoSEQ multiplex PCR, and TCRdb holds only the in-frame ones, with some missing. The data hold tens of thousands of clones, with about nine tenths observed a single time. The germline V gene encodes CDR1 MNHEY and CDR2 SMNVEV (reference sequence). This CDR3 spans 15 amino acids. With 1 base clipped from V and 2 bases from J, the junction kept 2 bases outside the gene matches. The input for sequencing was CD4+ or CD8+ T cells sorted from blood, taken in a trial of the OX40 agonist ivuxolimab. This clonotype originated in an adult with an advanced solid tumor such as melanoma, head and neck, liver or kidney cancer. The chain joins TRBV27 to TRBJ2-3, with 8 positions matching TRBD2. CDR3 amino acids: CASSLFSGVTDTQYF. The CDR3 coding sequence is TGTGCCAGCAGTTTATTTAGCGGGGTCACAGATACGCAGTATTTT.